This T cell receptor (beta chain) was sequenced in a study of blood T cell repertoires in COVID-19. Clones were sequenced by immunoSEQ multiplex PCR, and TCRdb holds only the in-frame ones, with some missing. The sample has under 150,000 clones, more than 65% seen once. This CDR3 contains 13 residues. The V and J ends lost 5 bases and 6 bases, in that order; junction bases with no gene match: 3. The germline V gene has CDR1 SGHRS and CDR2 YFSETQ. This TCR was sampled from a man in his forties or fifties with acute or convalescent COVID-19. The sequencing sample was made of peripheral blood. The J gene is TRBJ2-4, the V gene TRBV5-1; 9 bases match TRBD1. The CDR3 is CASSPGQGNIQYF. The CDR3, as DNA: TGCGCCAGCAGTCCGGGACAGGGAAACATTCAGTACTTC.